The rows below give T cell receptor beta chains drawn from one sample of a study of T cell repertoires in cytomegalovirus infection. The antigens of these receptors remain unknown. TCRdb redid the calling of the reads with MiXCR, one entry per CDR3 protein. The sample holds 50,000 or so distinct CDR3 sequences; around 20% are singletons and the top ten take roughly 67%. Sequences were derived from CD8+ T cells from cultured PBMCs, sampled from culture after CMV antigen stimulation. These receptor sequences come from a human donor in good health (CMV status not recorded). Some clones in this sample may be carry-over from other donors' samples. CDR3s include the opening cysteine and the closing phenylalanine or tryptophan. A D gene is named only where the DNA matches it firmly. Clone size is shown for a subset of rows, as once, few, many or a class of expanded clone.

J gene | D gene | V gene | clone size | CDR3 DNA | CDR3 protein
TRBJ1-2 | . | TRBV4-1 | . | TGCGCCAGCAGCCAAACAAACAGGGATAACTATGGCTACACCTTC | CASSQTNRDNYGYTF
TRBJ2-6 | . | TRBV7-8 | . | TGTGCCAGCAGCCGATTATCCGGGTCTGGGGCCAACGTCCTGACTTTC | CASSRLSGSGANVLTF
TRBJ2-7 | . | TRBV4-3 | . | TGCGCCAGCAGCCAAGACTCTTCTTACTCCTACGAGCAGTACTTC | CASSQDSSYSYEQYF
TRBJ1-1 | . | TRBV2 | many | TGTGCCAGCAGTGTATCTAGTAAGACTGAAGCTTTCTTT | CASSVSSKTEAFF
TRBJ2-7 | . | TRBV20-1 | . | TGCAGTGCTGAACCAAAGGACTCCTACGAGCAGTACTTC | CSAEPKDSYEQYF
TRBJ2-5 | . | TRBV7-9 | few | TGTGCCAGCAGCCCAGTTAGTCTCCAAGAGACCCAGTACTTC | CASSPVSLQETQYF
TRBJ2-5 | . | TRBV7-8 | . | TGTGCCAGCAGCCAAAAAGGGACTCGTAAGACCCAGTACTTC | CASSQKGTRKTQYF
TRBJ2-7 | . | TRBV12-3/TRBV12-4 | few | TGTGCCAGCAGCCCCGGGATCAACTACGAGCAGTACTTC | CASSPGINYEQYF
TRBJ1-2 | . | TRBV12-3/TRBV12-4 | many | TGTGCCAGCAGCAATCCAGGGTACTATGGCTACACCTTC | CASSNPGYYGYTF
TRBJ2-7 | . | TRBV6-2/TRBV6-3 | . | TGTGCCAGCAGTGTGGGACGTGGTATCTACGAGCAGTACTTC | CASSVGRGIYEQYF
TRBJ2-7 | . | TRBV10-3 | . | TGTGCCATCAGTGGATCCGGGAGTGAGGGGTACGAGCAGTACTTC | CAISGSGSEGYEQYF
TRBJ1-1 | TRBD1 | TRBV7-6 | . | TGTGCCAGCAGGCCGGGACAGACTTATGGGGGCACTGAAGCTTTCTTT | CASRPGQTYGGTEAFF
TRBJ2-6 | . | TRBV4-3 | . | TGCGCCAGCAGCCCTCGCGTTTTCTCTGGGGCCAACGTCCTGACTTTC | CASSPRVFSGANVLTF
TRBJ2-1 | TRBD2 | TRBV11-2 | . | TGTGCCAGCAGCGTAGCGGGGGGGCGGAATGAGCAGTTCTTC | CASSVAGGRNEQFF
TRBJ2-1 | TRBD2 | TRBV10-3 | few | TGTGCCGTCGGAGACGGGACTAGCGGGGGGGCCGTTCACAATGAGCAGTTCTTC | CAVGDGTSGGAVHNEQFF
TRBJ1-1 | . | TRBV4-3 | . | TGCGCCAGCAGCCATCGGGTGGGATCCCGTGACGCTTTCTTT | CASSHRVGSRDAFF
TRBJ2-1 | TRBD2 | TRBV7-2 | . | TGTGCCAGCAGCTTACGTTCCCCTTGGAGCGGGGACTACAATGAGCAGTTCTTC | CASSLRSPWSGDYNEQFF
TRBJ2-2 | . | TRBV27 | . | TGTGCCAGCAGTCCCCGGGAGCCCGAGGTAGCCGGGGAGCTGTTTTTT | CASSPREPEVAGELFF
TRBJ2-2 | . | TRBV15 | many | TGTGCCACCAGCAGCAGTGACACCGGGGAGCTGTTTTTT | CATSSSDTGELFF
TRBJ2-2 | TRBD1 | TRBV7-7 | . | TGTGCCAGCGCGAAACAGGGGGCGAGCACCGGGGAGCTGTTTTTT | CASAKQGASTGELFF
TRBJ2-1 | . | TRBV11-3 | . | TGTGCCAGCAGCTTAGATGAGGGCGGGATATACAATGAGCAGTTCTTC | CASSLDEGGIYNEQFF
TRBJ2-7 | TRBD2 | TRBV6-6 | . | TGTGCCAGCAGCGGACTAGCGGAAAACTACGAGCAGTACTTC | CASSGLAENYEQYF
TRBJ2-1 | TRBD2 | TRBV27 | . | TGTGCCAGCAGTTTATCGGCTAGCGGCTACAATGAGCAGTTCTTC | CASSLSASGYNEQFF
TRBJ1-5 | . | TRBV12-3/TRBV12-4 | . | TGTGCCAGCAGTTTCGACCTACCCAGGGGCTATAGCAATCAGCCCCAGCATTTT | CASSFDLPRGYSNQPQHF
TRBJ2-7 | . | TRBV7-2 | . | TGTGCCAGCAGCTTAGGGGGTAACAGCTTCTACGAGCAGTACTTC | CASSLGGNSFYEQYF
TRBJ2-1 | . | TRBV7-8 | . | TGTGCCAGCAGGGGCCGAGCCCCCAATGAGCAGTTCTTC | CASRGRAPNEQFF
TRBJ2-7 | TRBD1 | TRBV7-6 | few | TGTGCCAGCAGCGTCCGACCGGGACAGGGGGGTTACGAGCAGTACTTC | CASSVRPGQGGYEQYF
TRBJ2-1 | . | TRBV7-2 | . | TGTGCCAGCAGCTTAGTACCAAGCTCCTACAATGAGCAGTTCTTC | CASSLVPSSYNEQFF
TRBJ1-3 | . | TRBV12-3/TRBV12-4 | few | TGTGCCAGCAGTAGCGGGGTAGTTGGAAACACCATATATTTT | CASSSGVVGNTIYF
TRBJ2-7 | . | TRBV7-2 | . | TGTGCCAGCAGCTTAGCTAGCGGTACTACCTACGAGCAGTACTTC | CASSLASGTTYEQYF
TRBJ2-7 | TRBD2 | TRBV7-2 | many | TGTGCCAGCAGCGACCGGCTAGCGGGAGTGTACCCTTACGAGCAGTACTTC | CASSDRLAGVYPYEQYF
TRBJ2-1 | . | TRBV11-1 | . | TGTGCCAGCAGCTTAGAAGCCGGGGGCGGTTACAATGAGCAGTTCTTC | CASSLEAGGGYNEQFF
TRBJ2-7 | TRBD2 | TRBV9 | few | TGTGCCAGCCCAAAGCGGGGGGCTTACGAGCAGTACTTC | CASPKRGAYEQYF
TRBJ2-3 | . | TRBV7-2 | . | TGTGCCAGCAGCTTGGTCAGAAGCACAGATACGCAGTATTTT | CASSLVRSTDTQYF
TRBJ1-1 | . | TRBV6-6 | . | TGTGCCAGCAGATTCACGAAAGGTTGGAACACTGAAGCTTTCTTT | CASRFTKGWNTEAFF
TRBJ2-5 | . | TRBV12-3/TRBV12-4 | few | TGTGCCAGCAGCCGCACAACGGGGGTAGTTCTGGAGACCCAGTACTTC | CASSRTTGVVLETQYF
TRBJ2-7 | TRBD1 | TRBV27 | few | TGTGCCAGCAGTGTGGACAGGGTGGGCTACGAGCAGTACTTC | CASSVDRVGYEQYF
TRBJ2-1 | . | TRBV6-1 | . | TGTGCCAGCAGCCCCAATATTCGGGAGCAGTTCTTC | CASSPNIREQFF
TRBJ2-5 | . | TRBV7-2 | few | TGTGCCAGCAGCCGCTCAGGGAGCTGGGAGACCCAGTACTTC | CASSRSGSWETQYF
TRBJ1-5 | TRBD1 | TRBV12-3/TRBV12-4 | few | TGTGCCAGCAGTCCAGGGACAGTTAATCAGCCCCAGCATTTT | CASSPGTVNQPQHF
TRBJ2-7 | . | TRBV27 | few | TGTGCCAGCAGTCGAGACATCGGATACGAGCAGTACTTC | CASSRDIGYEQYF
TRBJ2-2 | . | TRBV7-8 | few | TGTGCCAGCAGCTTAAGAGGGGGGTGGGGGAACACCGGGGAGCTGTTTTTT | CASSLRGGWGNTGELFF
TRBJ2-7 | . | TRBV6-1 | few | TGTGCCAGCAGTGAAGTTCCCACGGCGTCCTACGAGCAGTACTTC | CASSEVPTASYEQYF
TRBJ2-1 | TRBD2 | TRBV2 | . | TGTGCCAGCACCTTGGGGGGAGTTAGCGGGGCCCCCTACAATGAGCAGTTCTTC | CASTLGGVSGAPYNEQFF
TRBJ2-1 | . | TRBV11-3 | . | TGTGCCAGCAGCCCCGGTGTCGTCCCCCAAGAAAGCGATGAGCAGTTCTTC | CASSPGVVPQESDEQFF